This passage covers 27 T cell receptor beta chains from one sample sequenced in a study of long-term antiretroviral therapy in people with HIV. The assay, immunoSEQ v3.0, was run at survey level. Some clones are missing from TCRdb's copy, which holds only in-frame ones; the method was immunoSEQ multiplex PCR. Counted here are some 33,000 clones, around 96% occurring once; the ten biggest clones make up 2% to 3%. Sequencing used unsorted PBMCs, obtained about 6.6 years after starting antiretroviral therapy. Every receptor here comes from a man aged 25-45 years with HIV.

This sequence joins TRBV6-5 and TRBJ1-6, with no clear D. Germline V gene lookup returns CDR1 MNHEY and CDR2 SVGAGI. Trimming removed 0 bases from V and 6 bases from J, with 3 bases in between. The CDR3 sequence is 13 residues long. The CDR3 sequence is CASSYSSNSPLHF. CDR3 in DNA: TGTGCCAGCAGTTACTCGAGTAATTCACCCCTCCACTTT.

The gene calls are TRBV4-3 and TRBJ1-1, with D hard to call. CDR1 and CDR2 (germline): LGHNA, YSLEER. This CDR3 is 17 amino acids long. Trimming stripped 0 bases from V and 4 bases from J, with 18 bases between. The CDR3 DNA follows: TGCGCCAGCAGCCAAGATAGGTGGGAGAAGGGAGCCACTGAAGCTTTCTTT. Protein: CASSQDRWEKGATEAFF.

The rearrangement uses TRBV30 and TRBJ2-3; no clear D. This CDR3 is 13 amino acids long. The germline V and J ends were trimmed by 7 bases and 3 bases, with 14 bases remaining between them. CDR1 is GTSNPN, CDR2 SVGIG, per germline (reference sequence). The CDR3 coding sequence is TGTGCCTTCGACCCTTCCGGGACAGATACGCAGTATTTT. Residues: CAFDPSGTDTQYF.

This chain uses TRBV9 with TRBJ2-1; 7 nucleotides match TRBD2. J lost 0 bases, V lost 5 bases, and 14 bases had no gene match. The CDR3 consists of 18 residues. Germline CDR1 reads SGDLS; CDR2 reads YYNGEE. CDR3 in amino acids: CASSGWGGPGSSYNEQFF. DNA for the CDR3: TGTGCCAGCAGTGGGTGGGGGGGACCCGGGAGCTCCTACAATGAGCAGTTCTTC.

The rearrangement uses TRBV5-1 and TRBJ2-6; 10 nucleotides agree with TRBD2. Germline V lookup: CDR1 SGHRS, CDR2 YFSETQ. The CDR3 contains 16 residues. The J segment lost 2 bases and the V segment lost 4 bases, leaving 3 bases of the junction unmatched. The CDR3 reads CASSLLAGAGANVLTF. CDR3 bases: TGCGCCAGCAGCCTCCTAGCGGGAGCTGGGGCCAACGTCCTGACTTTC.

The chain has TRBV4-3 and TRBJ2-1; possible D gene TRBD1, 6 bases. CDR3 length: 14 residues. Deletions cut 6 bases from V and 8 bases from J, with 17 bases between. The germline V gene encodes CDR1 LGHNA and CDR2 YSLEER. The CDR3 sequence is CASSSRGTWDEQFF. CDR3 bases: TGCGCCAGCAGTTCCAGGGGCACCTGGGATGAGCAGTTCTTC.

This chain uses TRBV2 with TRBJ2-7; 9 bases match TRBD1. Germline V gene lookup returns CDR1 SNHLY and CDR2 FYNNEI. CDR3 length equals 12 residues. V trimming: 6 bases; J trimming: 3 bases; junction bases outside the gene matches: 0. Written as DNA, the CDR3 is TGTGCCAGCAGGGGACAGGGCTACGAGCAGTACTTC. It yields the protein CASRGQGYEQYF.

The CDR3 DNA follows: TGTGCCAGCAGTTTATCCGACAGAAGTGGCTACACCTTC. Encoded protein: CASSLSDRSGYTF. The chain has TRBV27 and TRBJ1-2; the D gene is possibly TRBD1 (5 bases). The V gene's germline CDR1 is MNHEY and CDR2 SMNVEV (reference sequence). The CDR3 loop spans 13 amino acids. The V end lost 0 bases, the J end lost 7 bases, and 9 bases lay between the germline ends.

CDR3: CASSWGPGGLDEQYF. The DNA for the CDR3 is TGTGCCAGCAGCTGGGGGCCAGGGGGCCTGGACGAGCAGTACTTC. V gene TRBV5-6 combines with J gene TRBJ2-7, with 8 bases aligning to TRBD1. Germline CDR1 and CDR2: SGHDT and YYEEEE. The CDR3 is 15 amino acids. The V and J ends lost 3 bases and 5 bases, in that order; junction bases with no gene match: 10.

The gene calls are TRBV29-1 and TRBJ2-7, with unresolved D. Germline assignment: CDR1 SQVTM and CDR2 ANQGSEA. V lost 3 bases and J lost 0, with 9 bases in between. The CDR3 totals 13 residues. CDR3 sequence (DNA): TGCAGCGTTGAGGTGCCCAGCTCCTACGAGCAGTACTTC. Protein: CSVEVPSSYEQYF.

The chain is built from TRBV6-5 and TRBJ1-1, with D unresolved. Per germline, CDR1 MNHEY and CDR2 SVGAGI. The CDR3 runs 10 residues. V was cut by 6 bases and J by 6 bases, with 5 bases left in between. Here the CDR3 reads CASSAPEAFF. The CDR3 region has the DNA TGTGCCAGCAGCGCCCCTGAAGCTTTCTTT.

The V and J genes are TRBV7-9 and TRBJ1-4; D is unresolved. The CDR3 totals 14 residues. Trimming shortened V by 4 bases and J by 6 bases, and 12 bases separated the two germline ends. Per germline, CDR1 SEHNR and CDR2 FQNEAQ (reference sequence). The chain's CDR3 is CASSSAGLDEKLFF. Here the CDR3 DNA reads TGTGCCAGCAGCTCCGCGGGGTTGGATGAAAAACTGTTTTTT.

The CDR3: CASSLWAGGPDTDTQYF. The CDR3 region has the DNA TGTGCCAGCAGCTTATGGGCGGGGGGGCCGGACACAGATACGCAGTATTTT. The chain couples TRBV7-9 to TRBJ2-3, with 9 positions matching TRBD2. This CDR3 region has 17 residues. V shed 2 bases, J shed 2 bases, and the junction held 8 bases outside the gene matches. The germline gives CDR1 SEHNR, CDR2 FQNEAQ (reference sequence).

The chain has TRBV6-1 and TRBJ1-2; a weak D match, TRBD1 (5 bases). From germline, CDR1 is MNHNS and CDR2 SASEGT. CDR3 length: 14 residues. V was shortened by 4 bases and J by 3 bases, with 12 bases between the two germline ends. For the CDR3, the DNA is TGTGCCAGCAGTGCCAGGGTATTGGACTATGGCTACACCTTC. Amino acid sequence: CASSARVLDYGYTF.

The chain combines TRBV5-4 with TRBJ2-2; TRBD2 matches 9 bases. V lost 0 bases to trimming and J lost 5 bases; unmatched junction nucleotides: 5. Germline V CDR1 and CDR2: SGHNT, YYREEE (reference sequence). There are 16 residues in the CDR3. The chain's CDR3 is CASSLGLADSTGELFF. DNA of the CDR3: TGTGCCAGCAGCTTGGGACTAGCGGATTCGACCGGGGAGCTGTTTTTT.

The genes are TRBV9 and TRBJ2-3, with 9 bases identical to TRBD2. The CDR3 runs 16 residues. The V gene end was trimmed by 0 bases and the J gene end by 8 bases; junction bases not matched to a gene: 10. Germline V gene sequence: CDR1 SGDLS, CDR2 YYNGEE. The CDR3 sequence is CASSVGGGRVGGTQYF. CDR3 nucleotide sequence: TGTGCCAGCAGCGTAGGCGGCGGGAGGGTCGGTGGTACGCAGTATTTT.

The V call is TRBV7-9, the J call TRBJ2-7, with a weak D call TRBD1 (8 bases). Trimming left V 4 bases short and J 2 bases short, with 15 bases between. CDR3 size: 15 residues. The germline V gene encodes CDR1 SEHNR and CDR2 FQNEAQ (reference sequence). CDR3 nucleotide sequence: TGTGCCAGCAGCTGGGAGGGACAGGCCCCCTACGAGCAGTACTTC. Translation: CASSWEGQAPYEQYF.

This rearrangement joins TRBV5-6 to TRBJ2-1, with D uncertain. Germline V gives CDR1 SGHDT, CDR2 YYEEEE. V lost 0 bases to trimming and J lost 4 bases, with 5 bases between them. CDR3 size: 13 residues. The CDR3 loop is CASSLDGYNEQFF. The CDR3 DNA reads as TGTGCCAGCAGCTTGGACGGTTACAATGAGCAGTTCTTC.

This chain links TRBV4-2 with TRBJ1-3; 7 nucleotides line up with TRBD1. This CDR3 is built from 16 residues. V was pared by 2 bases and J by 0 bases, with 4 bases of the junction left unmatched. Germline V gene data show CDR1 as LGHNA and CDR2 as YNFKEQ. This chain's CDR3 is CASSQPGQLSGNTIYF. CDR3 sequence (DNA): TGTGCCAGCAGCCAACCGGGACAGCTCTCTGGAAACACCATATATTTT.

The CDR3, as DNA: TGCAGCGTTGGGGATCTCCAATTAAACATTCAGTACTTC. This codes for CSVGDLQLNIQYF. V usage is TRBV29-1 and J usage is TRBJ2-4; D is unresolved. There are 13 residues in the CDR3. Deletions cut 4 bases from V and 6 bases from J, with 13 bases between. Germline lookup yields CDR1 SQVTM and CDR2 ANQGSEA.

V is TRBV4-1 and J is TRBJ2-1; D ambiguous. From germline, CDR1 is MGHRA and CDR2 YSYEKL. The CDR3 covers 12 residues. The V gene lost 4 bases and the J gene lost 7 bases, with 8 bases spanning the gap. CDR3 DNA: TGCGCCAGCAGCCCTTCCCCGAATGAGCAGTTCTTC. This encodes CASSPSPNEQFF.

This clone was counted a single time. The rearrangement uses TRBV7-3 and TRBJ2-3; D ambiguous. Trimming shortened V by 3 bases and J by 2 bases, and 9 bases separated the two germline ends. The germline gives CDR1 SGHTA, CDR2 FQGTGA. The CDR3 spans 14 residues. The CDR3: CASSLGTPTDTQYF. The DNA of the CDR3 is TGTGCCAGCAGCTTGGGTACCCCCACAGATACGCAGTATTTT.

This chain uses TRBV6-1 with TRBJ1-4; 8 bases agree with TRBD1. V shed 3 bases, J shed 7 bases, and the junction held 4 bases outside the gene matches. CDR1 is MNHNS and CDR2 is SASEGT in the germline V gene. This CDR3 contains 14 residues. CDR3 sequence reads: CASSEDRVAEKLFF. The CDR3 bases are TGTGCCAGCAGTGAGGACAGGGTGGCTGAAAAACTGTTTTTT.

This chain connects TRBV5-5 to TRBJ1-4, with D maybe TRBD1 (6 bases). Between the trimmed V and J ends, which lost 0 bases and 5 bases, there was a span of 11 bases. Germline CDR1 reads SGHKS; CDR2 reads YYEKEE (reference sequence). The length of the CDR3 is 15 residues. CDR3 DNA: TGTGCCAGCAGCTTGGCGGCAGGGGAAAATGAAAAACTGTTTTTT. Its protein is CASSLAAGENEKLFF.

The CDR3 here is CASSLTYEQYF. The CDR3 DNA reads as TGTGCCAGCAGCTTAACTTACGAGCAGTACTTC. The chain combines TRBV7-3 with TRBJ2-7; D is ambiguous. This CDR3 comprises 11 residues. Trimming left V 0 bases short and J 4 bases short, with 1 base between. Germline lookup yields CDR1 SGHTA and CDR2 FQGTGA.

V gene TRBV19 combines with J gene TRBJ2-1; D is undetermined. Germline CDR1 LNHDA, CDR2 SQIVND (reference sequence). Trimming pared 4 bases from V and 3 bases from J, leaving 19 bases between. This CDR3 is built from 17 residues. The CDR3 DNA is TGTGCCAGTAGTACCCCCTGGACCGAAACCCGCTACAATGAGCAGTTCTTC. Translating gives CASSTPWTETRYNEQFF.

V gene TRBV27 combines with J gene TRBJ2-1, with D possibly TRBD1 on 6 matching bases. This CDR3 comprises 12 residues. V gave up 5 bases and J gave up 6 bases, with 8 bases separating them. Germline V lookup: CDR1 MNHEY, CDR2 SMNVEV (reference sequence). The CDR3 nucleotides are TGTGCCAGCAGTGAGGGGGTCAATGAGCAGTTCTTC. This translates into CASSEGVNEQFF.